The clone carrying this TCR beta chain was seen only a few times. The target antigen is unknown. From germline, CDR1 is LNHNV and CDR2 YYDKDF (reference sequence). The ends were cut back, 0 bases at V and 0 bases at J, with 7 bases in the middle. The CDR3 sequence is 15 residues long. This record belongs to a study of blood T cells in healthy people across ages. For the study at large: About one barcoded TCR beta cDNA was captured per two T cells.

Overall study findings and caveats: The unknown donor CMV status may have confounded expanded clonotype changes.

PCR was performed a second time for 7 to 11 cycles using a sample-barcoded 5' primer and a J-beta primer mix. With 12 random nucleotides, a template-switch adaptor tagged each individual cDNA molecule. Sequencing recovered at least 2.5 million CDR3-containing paired-end reads from each sample. TCRdb re-analysed the 5' RACE reads in MiXCR, keeping a single row per CDR3 protein. The sample lists 600,000 or so distinct CDR3 sequences, roughly 21% occurring once. Sequencing was carried out using blood. This receptor was obtained from a man in his 70s in good health. The V call is TRBV15, the J call TRBJ2-3, with no clear D. This chain's CDR3 is CATSRDGLSTDTQYF. The CDR3 region has the DNA TGTGCCACCAGCAGAGATGGGCTTAGCACAGATACGCAGTATTTT. The whole variable domain, remainder taken from reference TRBV15 and TRBJ2-3, is DAMVIQNPRYQVTQFGKPVTLSCSQTLNHNVMYWYQQKSSQAPKLLFHYYDKDFNNEADTPDNFQSRRPNTSFCFLDIRSPGLGDTAMYLCATSRDGLSTDTQYFGPGTRLTVL.